The 20 T cell receptor beta chains reported below all come from one sample, sequenced in a study of graft-versus-host responses after intestinal transplantation. Data came from immunoSEQ multiplex PCR; TCRdb stores just in-frame clones and leaves some out. This table has more than 85,000 clones, approximately 82% appearing once. The antigens for these receptors are not known. Sequencing used unstimulated CD4+ T cells sorted from spleen or lymph node cells, obtained before intestinal transplant. The receptors derive from a human donor who received an intestinal transplant.

V gene TRBV28 combines with J gene TRBJ2-5, with TRBD1 identical over 7 bases. J gave up 5 bases and V 7 bases, and 7 bases lay outside the gene matches. This CDR3 has 13 residues. Germline-derived CDR1 and CDR2 are MDHEN and SYDVKM. In DNA form, the CDR3 reads TGTGCCAGCACCCAGGGGGTCAGGGAGACCCAGTACTTC. Translating gives CASTQGVRETQYF.

V and J are TRBV5-1 and TRBJ1-1, with D uncertain. Germline CDR1 and CDR2: SGHRS and YFSETQ. Trimming removed 0 bases at V and 0 bases at J, with 9 bases between. The CDR3 consists of 15 residues. The CDR3 region has the DNA TGCGCCAGCAGCTTGGGAGCTGTAATGAACACTGAAGCTTTCTTT. This sequence encodes CASSLGAVMNTEAFF.

Comments on this clone: The junction does not match germline at one end; this may be a read error. V gene TRBV19 combines with J gene TRBJ2-1, with D perhaps TRBD1 (5 bases). Germline assignment: CDR1 LNHDA and CDR2 SQIVND (reference sequence). CDR3 length: 15 amino acids. Here the CDR3 reads CASSVDRSSYNEQFF. As DNA, the CDR3 is TGTGCCAGTAGTGTAGACAGAAGCTCCTACAATGAGCAGTTCTTC.

The CDR3 loop is CASSIRGRAQYF. The CDR3 DNA reads TGTGCCAGCAGCATCAGGGGACGGGCCCAGTACTTC. The chain links TRBV7-9 to TRBJ2-5; D is perhaps TRBD1 (6 bases). Germline V CDR1 and CDR2: SEHNR, FQNEAQ (reference sequence). This CDR3 is built from 12 residues. Trimming took off 5 bases at V and 9 bases at J, with 13 bases between the two ends.

J is TRBJ2-1 and V is TRBV4-1; D unresolved. CDR3 size: 15 residues. Trimming took 4 bases from V and 4 from J, leaving 14 bases between them. CDR1 and CDR2 from the germline V gene are MGHRA and YSYEKL. The CDR3 region has the DNA TGCGCCAGCAGCCCCCGCTGGGCAAATTACAATGAGCAGTTCTTC. Protein product: CASSPRWANYNEQFF.

V usage is TRBV11-3 and J usage is TRBJ2-1, with D maybe TRBD1 (6 bases). The CDR3 length is 16 residues. In germline, CDR1 is SGHNT, CDR2 YENEEA. Trimming stripped 5 bases from V and 4 bases from J, with 18 bases between. CDR3: CASSPRATGPYNEQFF. Written as DNA, the CDR3 is TGTGCCAGCAGCCCCCGGGCCACAGGGCCATACAATGAGCAGTTCTTC.

The V and J genes are TRBV15 and TRBJ2-5, with 9 bases lining up with TRBD1. The V gene end was trimmed by 1 base and the J gene end by 1 base; junction bases not matched to a gene: 1. Germline CDR1 is LNHNV and CDR2 is YYDKDF (reference sequence). The CDR3 contains 15 residues. The chain's CDR3 is CATSRVGQGQETQYF. CDR3 bases: TGTGCCACCAGCAGAGTGGGACAGGGCCAAGAGACCCAGTACTTC. Looking up the rest from reference TRBV15 and TRBJ2-5 gives the full variable domain: DAMVIQNPRYQVTQFGKPVTLSCSQTLNHNVMYWYQQKSSQAPKLLFHYYDKDFNNEADTPDNFQSRRPNTSFCFLDIRSPGLGDTAMYLCATSRVGQGQETQYFGPGTRLLVL.

V and J are TRBV7-3 and TRBJ2-2; D is uncertain. The CDR3 length is 13 residues. With 5 bases removed from V and 6 bases from J, the gap between germline ends came to 10 bases. Germline loops: CDR1 SGHTA, CDR2 FQGTGA. The CDR3: CASSQVPAGELFF. The CDR3 nucleotides are TGTGCCAGCAGCCAAGTCCCGGCCGGGGAGCTGTTTTTT.

The genes are TRBV2 and TRBJ2-1, with a weak D call TRBD1 (5 bases). Between the trimmed V and J ends, which lost 6 bases and 9 bases, there was a span of 12 bases. Germline values: CDR1 SNHLY, CDR2 FYNNEI. CDR3 length equals 12 residues. In nucleotides, the CDR3 is TGTGCCAGCAGCAGGGATACAGGTGAGCAGTTCTTC. Encoded protein: CASSRDTGEQFF.

The chain has TRBV20-1 and TRBJ2-1; 9 bases map to TRBD2. Trimming removed 3 bases from V and 10 bases from J; junction bases left unmatched: 1. The CDR3 sequence is 11 residues long. The germline V gene encodes CDR1 DFQATT and CDR2 SNEGSKA (reference sequence). The CDR3 sequence: CSARGTSEQFF. As DNA, the CDR3 is TGCAGTGCTAGGGGGACTAGCGAGCAGTTCTTC.

The J gene is TRBJ2-7, the V gene TRBV5-5; tentative D call: TRBD2 (5 bases). The CDR3 sequence is 10 residues long. V was shortened by 10 bases and J by 7 bases, with 12 bases between the two germline ends. Germline loops: CDR1 SGHKS, CDR2 YYEKEE (reference sequence). DNA for the CDR3: TGTGCCTCCGGGGTCGGAGAGCAGTACTTC. This gives the protein CASGVGEQYF.

Here the CDR3 DNA reads TGTGCCAGCAGCGTAGGACTAGCGGGGGGGAGCTCCTACGAGCAGTACTTC. Encoded protein: CASSVGLAGGSSYEQYF. The chain uses TRBV9 and TRBJ2-7; 14 positions agree with TRBD2. This CDR3 is 17 amino acids long. The V gene's germline CDR1 is SGDLS and CDR2 YYNGEE. Trimming cost V 0 bases and J 0 bases; bases outside gene matches: 2.

This chain links TRBV23-1 with TRBJ1-1; tentatively, D is TRBD1 (5 bases). Being an ORF, TRBV23-1 has a function that is uncertain. The V and J ends lost 6 bases and 0 bases respectively, with 11 bases between them. This CDR3 comprises 14 residues. The CDR3 here is CASRHVRVNTEAFF. Here the CDR3 DNA reads TGCGCCAGCAGACATGTCAGGGTGAACACTGAAGCTTTCTTT.

The chain carries TRBV5-1 and TRBJ1-2, with D unclear. Germline loops: CDR1 SGHRS, CDR2 YFSETQ. This CDR3 has 15 amino acids. Trimming shortened V by 4 bases and J by 3 bases, and 16 bases separated the two germline ends. The chain's CDR3 is CASSKPTGRDYGYTF. The CDR3, as DNA: TGCGCCAGCAGCAAACCGACCGGGAGGGACTATGGCTACACCTTC.

The chain recombines TRBV19 with TRBJ2-7, with 7 bases matching TRBD1. CDR3 length: 14 residues. V lost 3 bases, J lost 1 base, and 3 bases stayed unmatched. Germline V lookup: CDR1 LNHDA, CDR2 SQIVND (reference sequence). CDR3 loop: CASSITGVSYEQYF. As DNA, the CDR3 is TGTGCCAGTAGTATCACAGGGGTGTCCTACGAGCAGTACTTC.

The V and J genes are TRBV4-1 and TRBJ2-2; TRBD2 agrees at 9 bases. CDR1 is MGHRA, CDR2 YSYEKL, per germline. The V gene end was trimmed by 7 bases and the J gene end by 6 bases; junction bases not matched to a gene: 9. This CDR3 has 15 amino acids. CDR3 amino acids: CASKAGGTEAGELFF. CDR3 DNA sequence: TGCGCCAGCAAGGCGGGGGGGACAGAGGCCGGGGAGCTGTTTTTT.

This clone has just one count. The V gene is TRBV9, the J gene TRBJ2-7, with TRBD1 matching over 8 bases. Germline V gene sequence: CDR1 SGDLS, CDR2 YYNGEE. J was trimmed by 3 bases and V by 0 bases; bases with no gene match: 5. CDR3 length: 15 residues. CDR3 DNA: TGTGCCAGCAGCGTAGCGACAGGGGACCTCTACGAGCAGTACTTC. As protein: CASSVATGDLYEQYF.

This clone was seen only a few times. This rearrangement joins TRBV18 to TRBJ2-1; D is possibly TRBD1 (6 bases). Per germline, CDR1 KGHSH and CDR2 LQKENI. With 4 bases removed from V and 5 bases from J, the gap between germline ends came to 12 bases. The CDR3 runs to 14 residues. The CDR3 region is CASSLRTANNEQFF. The CDR3 DNA reads TGTGCCAGCTCACTGCGGACAGCTAACAATGAGCAGTTCTTC.

The chain couples TRBV7-9 to TRBJ2-3; D unresolved. Germline V lookup: CDR1 SEHNR, CDR2 FQNEAQ (reference sequence). Trimming cost V 5 bases and J 0 bases, with 9 bases left between them. This CDR3 comprises 14 residues. The CDR3 here is CASSANPSTDTQYF. CDR3 sequence (DNA): TGTGCCAGCAGCGCGAACCCTAGCACAGATACGCAGTATTTT.

The V gene is TRBV5-4, the J gene TRBJ1-2; D ambiguous. The CDR3 totals 14 residues. V was trimmed by 3 bases and J by 1 base, leaving 10 bases between them. The germline gives CDR1 SGHNT, CDR2 YYREEE (reference sequence). The CDR3 region has the DNA TGTGCCAGCAGCTCCATGGCCTTTAACTATGGCTACACCTTC. It translates to CASSSMAFNYGYTF.